The 18 T cell receptor beta chains given below trace back to one sample, sequenced in a study of blood T cell repertoires in COVID-19. Clones were read by immunoSEQ multiplex PCR, and TCRdb kept only the in-frame ones, dropping some. Seen here are 100,000 to 150,000 clones, roughly 72% observed once, and the top ten hold approximately 5.7%. Sequenced input: peripheral blood. Receptors were obtained from a man between 60 and 70 years old with acute or convalescent COVID-19.

This clone was counted only a few times. The chain joins TRBV2 to TRBJ2-7; weak D call: TRBD2 (5 bases). Germline V gene data show CDR1 as SNHLY and CDR2 as FYNNEI. The CDR3 is 13 amino acids. Trimming took 3 bases from V and 6 from J, leaving 12 bases between them. In nucleotides, the CDR3 is TGTGCCAGCAGTGATCGGGGATCTGGCGAGCAGTACTTC. Translating gives CASSDRGSGEQYF.

This sequence joins TRBV19 and TRBJ2-1; 12 bases agree with TRBD2. The CDR3 consists of 16 residues. Germline CDR1 reads LNHDA; CDR2 reads SQIVND (reference sequence). V trimming: 3 bases; J trimming: 6 bases; junction bases outside the gene matches: 6. The CDR3 bases are TGTGCCAGTAGTATCCTGAAGACTAGCGGGGGCAATGAGCAGTTCTTC. It is translated as CASSILKTSGGNEQFF.

This chain joins TRBV6-5 and TRBJ1-3; TRBD1 matches 9 bases. The V gene's germline CDR1 is MNHEY and CDR2 SVGAGI. The ends lost 7 bases at V and 4 bases at J; junction bases unmatched: 8. The CDR3 length is 15 residues. CDR3 residues: CASKGQGVAGNTIYF. The CDR3 DNA follows: TGTGCCAGCAAGGGACAGGGAGTAGCGGGAAACACCATATATTTT.

The CDR3 DNA sequence: TGTGCCAGCGGGGCAGGATATGGCTACACCTTC. This translates into CASGAGYGYTF. The chain carries TRBV6-5 and TRBJ1-2; D is perhaps TRBD1 (5 bases). Germline values: CDR1 MNHEY, CDR2 SVGAGI. The CDR3 sequence is 11 residues long. The V end was cut by 8 bases, the J end by 5 bases, with 9 bases between.

V gene TRBV5-1 combines with J gene TRBJ1-5, with D perhaps matching TRBD1 (6 bases). V was shortened by 4 bases and J by 4 bases, with 15 bases between the two germline ends. CDR1 is SGHRS and CDR2 is YFSETQ in the germline V gene. CDR3 length: 15 amino acids. The CDR3 is CASSEDSSGNQPQHF. In DNA form, the CDR3 reads TGCGCCAGCAGCGAGGACAGTAGTGGTAATCAGCCCCAGCATTTT.

This sequence joins TRBV5-1 and TRBJ1-2, with D uncertain. CDR1 is SGHRS and CDR2 is YFSETQ in the germline V gene. CDR3 length equals 15 residues. Trimming took off 0 bases at V and 6 bases at J, with 15 bases between the two ends. The CDR3 region has the DNA TGCGCCAGCAGCTTGGATCCGCGTCAGGTTGATGGCTACACCTTC. Translation gives CASSLDPRQVDGYTF.

This clone was recorded only once. The rearrangement links TRBV19 to TRBJ1-5; D is uncertain. The CDR3 extends over 14 amino acids. Looked up from germline, CDR1 is LNHDA and CDR2 is SQIVND (reference sequence). V was trimmed by 3 bases and J by 0 bases, leaving 6 bases between them. The CDR3 loop is CASSIGFSNQPQHF. In DNA, the CDR3 is TGTGCCAGTAGTATCGGGTTTAGCAATCAGCCCCAGCATTTT.

The J gene is TRBJ1-3, the V gene TRBV6-1; no firm D call. CDR1 and CDR2 from the germline V gene are MNHNS and SASEGT. Trimming took off 1 base at V and 4 bases at J, with 14 bases between the two ends. The CDR3 has 16 residues. DNA for the CDR3: TGTGCCAGCAGTGAAGGGGTTCCGGGGTTCGGAAACACCATATATTTT. It is translated as CASSEGVPGFGNTIYF.

The chain couples TRBV7-9 to TRBJ2-7, with TRBD1 identical over 9 bases. The CDR3 is 14 amino acids. From germline, CDR1 is SEHNR and CDR2 FQNEAQ (reference sequence). V dropped 6 bases and J dropped 7; count of bases not matched to a gene: 10. CDR3 region: CASSFPTGGEEQYF. Written as DNA, the CDR3 is TGTGCCAGCAGTTTTCCGACAGGGGGTGAAGAGCAGTACTTC.

This rearrangement joins TRBV12-3 or TRBV12-4 to TRBJ2-7, with a tentative D call TRBD1 (5 bases). Trimming stripped 6 bases from V and 6 bases from J, with 12 bases between. The CDR3 is made up of 12 amino acids. CDR3 nucleotide sequence: TGTGCCAGCAGGAATCAGGGCGGCGAGCAGTACTTC. Its translation is CASRNQGGEQYF.

This chain uses TRBV27 with TRBJ2-7; 13 bases fit TRBD2. The CDR3 spans 18 residues. From germline, CDR1 is MNHEY and CDR2 SMNVEV (reference sequence). The V segment lost 4 bases and the J segment 4 bases; nucleotides outside the gene matches: 13. The CDR3 reads CASSSPAGTSGKRYEQYF. Here the CDR3 DNA reads TGTGCCAGCAGTTCGCCCGCCGGGACTAGCGGGAAACGGTACGAGCAGTACTTC.

The chain carries TRBV5-1 and TRBJ2-2; 10 bases line up with TRBD1. Germline lookup yields CDR1 SGHRS and CDR2 YFSETQ. The CDR3 runs to 14 residues. Trimming took 7 bases from V and 5 from J; bases not matched to a gene: 5. The CDR3, as DNA: TGCGCCAGCGCCAGGGACAGGGGTACCGGGGAGCTGTTTTTT. This translates into CASARDRGTGELFF. The full variable domain, its missing parts supplied by reference TRBV5-1 and TRBJ2-2, is KAGVTQTPRYLIKTRGQQVTLSCSPISGHRSVSWYQQTPGQGLQFLFEYFSETQRNKGNFPGRFSGRQFSNSRSEMNVSTLELGDSALYLCASARDRGTGELFFGEGSRLTVL.

The chain carries TRBV19 and TRBJ2-2; 9 bases map to TRBD1. CDR3 length: 13 amino acids. The ends lost 8 bases at V and 6 bases at J; junction bases unmatched: 4. The germline V gene has CDR1 LNHDA and CDR2 SQIVND (reference sequence). CDR3 in amino acids: CASGDRVAGELFF. Written as DNA, the CDR3 is TGTGCCAGTGGGGACAGGGTCGCCGGGGAGCTGTTTTTT.

The chain joins TRBV5-1 to TRBJ2-7, with 10 bases identical to TRBD1. Trimming cost V 5 bases and J 5 bases; bases outside gene matches: 4. This CDR3 region has 13 residues. Germline assignment: CDR1 SGHRS and CDR2 YFSETQ. In DNA, the CDR3 is TGCGCCAGCAGTCCTGGACAGGGGGACGAGCAGTACTTC. It encodes CASSPGQGDEQYF.

This clone has only a few counts. Here the CDR3 DNA reads TGTGCCAGCGTGTGGGATGCTAGCGGGTACAATGAGCAGTTCTTC. Amino acid sequence: CASVWDASGYNEQFF. The chain carries TRBV6-5 and TRBJ2-1; 8 positions match TRBD2. Germline V lookup: CDR1 MNHEY, CDR2 SVGAGI. This CDR3 region has 15 residues. Trimming took 8 bases from V and 4 from J; bases not matched to a gene: 10.

The chain employs TRBV5-1 and TRBJ2-5, with D maybe TRBD1 (6 bases). Germline loops: CDR1 SGHRS, CDR2 YFSETQ. The V and J ends lost 2 bases and 3 bases respectively, with 11 bases between them. CDR3 size: 14 residues. The CDR3 is CASSFVSGEETQYF. The CDR3 region has the DNA TGCGCCAGCAGCTTTGTGTCAGGGGAAGAGACCCAGTACTTC.

This clone appeared a few times. The V and J genes are TRBV30 and TRBJ2-2; 8 bases are a match to TRBD1. The CDR3 length is 14 residues. The trim removed 5 bases at V and 7 bases at J, leaving 9 bases unmatched. CDR1 is GTSNPN, CDR2 SVGIG, per germline (reference sequence). The CDR3 protein is CAWVSQGAGGELFF. The CDR3 DNA sequence: TGTGCCTGGGTATCGCAGGGGGCCGGCGGGGAGCTGTTTTTT.

The rearrangement joins TRBV9 to TRBJ1-1; 10 bases are a match to TRBD1. Germline V lookup: CDR1 SGDLS, CDR2 YYNGEE. Unmatched junction bases numbered 3, after V lost 1 base and J lost 3 bases. The CDR3 extends over 15 amino acids. CDR3 region: CASSVRQGADTEAFF. The CDR3 DNA sequence: TGTGCCAGCAGCGTACGACAGGGGGCGGACACTGAAGCTTTCTTT.